This T cell receptor (beta chain) was found in a study of blood T cells in healthy people across ages. Findings and caveats of the study: The diversity estimates, figures obtained from one million T cells, were considered underestimates.

J gave up 4 bases and V 7 bases, and 3 bases lay outside the gene matches. Germline CDR1 is SNHLY and CDR2 is FYNNEI. The CDR3 spans 12 residues. The use of a sample-barcoded 5' primer and a J-beta primer mix characterized a second PCR of about 7 to 12 cycles. TCRdb reanalysed the 5' RACE reads using MiXCR and keeps one entry per CDR3 protein. The sample yields roughly 1.4 million distinct CDR3 sequences, around 59% seen once. Of note for this clonotype: Its cognate antigen is unknown.

This sequence originates from a man aged 18 to 29 in good health. The chain has TRBV2 and TRBJ2-5, with TRBD2 matching over 7 bases. The source material was blood. The CDR3: CASKGGVETQYF. The CDR3 nucleotides read TGTGCCAGCAAGGGAGGGGTAGAGACCCAGTACTTC.